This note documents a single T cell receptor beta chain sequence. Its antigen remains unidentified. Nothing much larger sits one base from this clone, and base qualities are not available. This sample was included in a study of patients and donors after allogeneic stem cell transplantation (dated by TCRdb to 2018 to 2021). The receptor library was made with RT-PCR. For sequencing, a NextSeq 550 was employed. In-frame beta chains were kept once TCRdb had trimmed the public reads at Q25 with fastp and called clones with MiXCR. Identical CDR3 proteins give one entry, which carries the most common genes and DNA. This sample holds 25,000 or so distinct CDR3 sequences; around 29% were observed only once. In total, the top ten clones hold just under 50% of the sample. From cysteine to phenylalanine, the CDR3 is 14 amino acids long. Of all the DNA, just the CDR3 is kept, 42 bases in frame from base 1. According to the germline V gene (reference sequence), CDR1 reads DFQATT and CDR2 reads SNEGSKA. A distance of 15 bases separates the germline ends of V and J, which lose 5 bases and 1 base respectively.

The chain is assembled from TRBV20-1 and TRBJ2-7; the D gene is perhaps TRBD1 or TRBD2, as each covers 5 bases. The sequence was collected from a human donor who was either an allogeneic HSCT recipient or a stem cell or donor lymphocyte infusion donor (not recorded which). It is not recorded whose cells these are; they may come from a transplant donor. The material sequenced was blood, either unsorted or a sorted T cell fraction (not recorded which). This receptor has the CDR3 CSAPTRDLSYEQYF. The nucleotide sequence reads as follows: TGCAGTGCTCCGACAAGGGACCTGTCCTACGAGCAGTACTTC.